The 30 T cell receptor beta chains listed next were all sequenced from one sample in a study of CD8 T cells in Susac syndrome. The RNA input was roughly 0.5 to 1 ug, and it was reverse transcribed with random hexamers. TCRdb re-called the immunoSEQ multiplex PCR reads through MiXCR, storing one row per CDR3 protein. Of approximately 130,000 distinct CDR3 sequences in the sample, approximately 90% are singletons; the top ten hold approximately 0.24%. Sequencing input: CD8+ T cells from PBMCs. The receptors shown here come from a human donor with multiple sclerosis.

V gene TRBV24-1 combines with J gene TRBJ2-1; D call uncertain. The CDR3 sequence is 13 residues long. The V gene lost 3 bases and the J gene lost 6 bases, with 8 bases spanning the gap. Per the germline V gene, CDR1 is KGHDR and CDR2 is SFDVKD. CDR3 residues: CATSDLVINEQFF. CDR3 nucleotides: TGTGCCACCAGTGATCTAGTTATCAATGAGCAGTTCTTC.

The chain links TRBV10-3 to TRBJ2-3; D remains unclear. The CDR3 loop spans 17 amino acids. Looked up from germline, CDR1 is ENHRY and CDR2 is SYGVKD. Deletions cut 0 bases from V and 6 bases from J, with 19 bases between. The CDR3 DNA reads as TGTGCCATCAGTGAGTCAAAAATGGACCCCATTGCGGATACGCAGTATTTT. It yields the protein CAISESKMDPIADTQYF.

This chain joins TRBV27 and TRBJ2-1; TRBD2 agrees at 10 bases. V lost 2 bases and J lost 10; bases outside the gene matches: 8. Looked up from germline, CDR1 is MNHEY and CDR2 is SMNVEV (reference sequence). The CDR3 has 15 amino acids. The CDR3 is CASSLRTAGGIEQFF. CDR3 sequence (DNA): TGTGCCAGCAGTTTACGTACAGCGGGAGGGATAGAGCAGTTCTTC.

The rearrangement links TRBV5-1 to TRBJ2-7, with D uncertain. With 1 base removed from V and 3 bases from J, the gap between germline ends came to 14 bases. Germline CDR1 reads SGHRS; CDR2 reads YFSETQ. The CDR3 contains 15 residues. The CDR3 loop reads CASSLSAIGDYEQYF. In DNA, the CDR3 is TGCGCCAGCAGCTTGTCGGCGATCGGAGACTACGAGCAGTACTTC.

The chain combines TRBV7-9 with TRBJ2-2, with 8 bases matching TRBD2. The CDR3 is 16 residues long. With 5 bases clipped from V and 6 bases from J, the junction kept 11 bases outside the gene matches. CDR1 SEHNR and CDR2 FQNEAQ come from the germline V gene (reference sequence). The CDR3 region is CASSNQAGESAGELFF. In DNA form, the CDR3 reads TGTGCCAGCAGCAACCAAGCGGGAGAGAGTGCCGGGGAGCTGTTTTTT.

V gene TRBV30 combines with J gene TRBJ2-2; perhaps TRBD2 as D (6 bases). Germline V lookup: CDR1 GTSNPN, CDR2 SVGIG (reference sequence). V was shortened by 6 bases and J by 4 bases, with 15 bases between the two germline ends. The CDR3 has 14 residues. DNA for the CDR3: TGTGCCTGCTCAGGGCCCGGGGGCACCGGGGAGCTGTTTTTT. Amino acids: CACSGPGGTGELFF.

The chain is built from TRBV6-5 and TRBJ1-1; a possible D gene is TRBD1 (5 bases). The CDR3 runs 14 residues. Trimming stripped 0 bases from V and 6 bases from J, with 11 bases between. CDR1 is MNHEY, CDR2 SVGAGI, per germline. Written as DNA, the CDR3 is TGTGCCAGCAGTTACTCTGGGGCGTCCCCTGAAGCTTTCTTT. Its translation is CASSYSGASPEAFF.

The CDR3 DNA reads TGTGCCAGCAGCCAAGATTTTGGACTAAACACTGAAGCTTTCTTT. It yields the protein CASSQDFGLNTEAFF. The chain recombines TRBV3-1 with TRBJ1-1, with D unresolved. Trimming cost V 0 bases and J 2 bases, with 10 bases left between them. This CDR3 spans 15 amino acids. CDR1 is LGHDT and CDR2 is YNNKEL in the germline V gene (reference sequence).

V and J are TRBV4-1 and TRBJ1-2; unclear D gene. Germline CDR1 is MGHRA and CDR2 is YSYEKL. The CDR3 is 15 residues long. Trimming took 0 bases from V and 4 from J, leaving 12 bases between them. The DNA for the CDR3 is TGCGCCAGCAGCCAAGATGAGTGGGAGTCCTATGGCTACACCTTC. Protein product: CASSQDEWESYGYTF.

The CDR3 region has the DNA TGCGCCAGCAGCCAGTTACAGGGTATCAATCAGCCCCAGCATTTT. This encodes CASSQLQGINQPQHF. The chain recombines TRBV4-1 with TRBJ1-5; a possible D gene is TRBD1 (6 bases). The CDR3 spans 15 residues. The germline gives CDR1 MGHRA, CDR2 YSYEKL. V lost 3 bases and J lost 3, with 12 bases in between.

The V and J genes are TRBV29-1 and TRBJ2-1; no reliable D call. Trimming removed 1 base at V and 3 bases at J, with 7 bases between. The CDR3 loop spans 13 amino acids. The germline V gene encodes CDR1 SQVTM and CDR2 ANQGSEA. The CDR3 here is CSVEAPDYNEQFF. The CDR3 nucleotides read TGCAGCGTTGAAGCCCCGGACTACAATGAGCAGTTCTTC.

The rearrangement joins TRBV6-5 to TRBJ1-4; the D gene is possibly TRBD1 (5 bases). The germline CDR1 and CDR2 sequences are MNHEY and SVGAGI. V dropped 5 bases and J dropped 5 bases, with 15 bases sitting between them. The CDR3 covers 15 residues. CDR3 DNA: TGTGCCAGCAGTAGATCGACAGTGGGGAATGAAAAACTGTTTTTT. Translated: CASSRSTVGNEKLFF.

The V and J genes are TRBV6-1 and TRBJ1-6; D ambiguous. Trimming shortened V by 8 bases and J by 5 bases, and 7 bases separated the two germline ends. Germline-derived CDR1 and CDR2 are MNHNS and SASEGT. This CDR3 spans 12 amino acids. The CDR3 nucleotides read TGTGCCAGCCTGGGTAATAATTCACCCCTCCACTTT. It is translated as CASLGNNSPLHF.

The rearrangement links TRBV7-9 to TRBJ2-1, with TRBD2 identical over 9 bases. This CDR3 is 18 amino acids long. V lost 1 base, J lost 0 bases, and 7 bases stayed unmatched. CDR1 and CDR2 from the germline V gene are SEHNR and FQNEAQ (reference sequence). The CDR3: CASSLELAGLSSYNEQFF. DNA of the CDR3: TGTGCCAGCAGCTTAGAACTAGCGGGCCTGAGCTCCTACAATGAGCAGTTCTTC.

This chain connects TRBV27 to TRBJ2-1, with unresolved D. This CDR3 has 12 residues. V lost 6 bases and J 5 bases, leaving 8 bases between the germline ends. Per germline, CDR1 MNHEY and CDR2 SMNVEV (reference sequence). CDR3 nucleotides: TGTGCCAGCAGCGATCGGGACAATGAGCAGTTCTTC. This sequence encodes CASSDRDNEQFF.

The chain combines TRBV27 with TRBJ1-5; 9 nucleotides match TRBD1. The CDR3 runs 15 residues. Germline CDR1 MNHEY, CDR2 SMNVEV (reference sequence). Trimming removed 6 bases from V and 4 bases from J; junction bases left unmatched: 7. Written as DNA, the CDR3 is TGTGCCAGCAGGATTGGACAGGGGCATAATCAGCCCCAGCATTTT. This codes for CASRIGQGHNQPQHF.

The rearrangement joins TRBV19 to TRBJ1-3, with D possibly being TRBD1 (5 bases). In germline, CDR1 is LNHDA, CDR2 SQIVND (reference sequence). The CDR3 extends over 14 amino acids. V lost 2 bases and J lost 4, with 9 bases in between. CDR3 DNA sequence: TGTGCCAGTAGTATAACAGGAAGCGGAAACACCATATATTTT. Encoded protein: CASSITGSGNTIYF.

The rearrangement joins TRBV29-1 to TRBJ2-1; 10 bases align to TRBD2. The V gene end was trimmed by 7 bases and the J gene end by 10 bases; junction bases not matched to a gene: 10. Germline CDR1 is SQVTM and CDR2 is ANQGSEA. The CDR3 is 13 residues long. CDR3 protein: CSGMASGSEEQFF. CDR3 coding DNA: TGCAGCGGGATGGCTAGCGGGAGTGAAGAGCAGTTCTTC.

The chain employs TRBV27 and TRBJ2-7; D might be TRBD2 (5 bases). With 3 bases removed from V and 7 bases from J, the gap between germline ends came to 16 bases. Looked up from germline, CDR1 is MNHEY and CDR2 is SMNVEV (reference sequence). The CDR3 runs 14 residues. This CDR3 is CASSFGLTPGEQYF. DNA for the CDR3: TGTGCCAGCAGTTTCGGTCTGACGCCGGGGGAGCAGTACTTC.

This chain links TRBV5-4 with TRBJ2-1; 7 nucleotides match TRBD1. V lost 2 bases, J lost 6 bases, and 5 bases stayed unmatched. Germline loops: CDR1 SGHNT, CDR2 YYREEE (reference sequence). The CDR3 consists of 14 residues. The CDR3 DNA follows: TGTGCCAGCAGCTTCCCCGGGACAGTCAATGAGCAGTTCTTC. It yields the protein CASSFPGTVNEQFF.

The CDR3 DNA sequence: TGCGCCAGCAGCTCCGCCTCGACTAGCGGGGACAACAATGAGCAGTTCTTC. Translating gives CASSSASTSGDNNEQFF. J is TRBJ2-1 and V is TRBV5-1, with 11 bases identical to TRBD2. Trimming at V came to 3 bases and at J to 5 bases, leaving 10 bases not matched to a gene. The germline V gene has CDR1 SGHRS and CDR2 YFSETQ. The CDR3 contains 17 residues.

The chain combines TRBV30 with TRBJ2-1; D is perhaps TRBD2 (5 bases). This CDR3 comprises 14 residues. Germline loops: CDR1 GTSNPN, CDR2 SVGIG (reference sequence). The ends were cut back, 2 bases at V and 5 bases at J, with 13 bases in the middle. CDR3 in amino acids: CAWSIGSGDNEQFF. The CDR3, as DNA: TGTGCCTGGAGTATAGGGTCCGGGGACAATGAGCAGTTCTTC.

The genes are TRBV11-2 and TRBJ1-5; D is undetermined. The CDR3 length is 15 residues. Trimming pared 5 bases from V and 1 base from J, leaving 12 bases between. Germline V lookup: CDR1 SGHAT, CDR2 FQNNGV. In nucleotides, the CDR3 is TGTGCCAGCAGCCAATTCGGGTGGAGCAATCAGCCCCAGCATTTT. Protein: CASSQFGWSNQPQHF.

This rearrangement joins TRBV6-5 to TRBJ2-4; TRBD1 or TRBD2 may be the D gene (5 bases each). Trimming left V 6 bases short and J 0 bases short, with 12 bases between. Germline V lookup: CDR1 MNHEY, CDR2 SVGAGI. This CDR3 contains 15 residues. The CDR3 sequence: CASSPGALAKNIQYF. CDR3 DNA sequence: TGTGCCAGCAGCCCCGGGGCACTAGCCAAAAACATTCAGTACTTC.

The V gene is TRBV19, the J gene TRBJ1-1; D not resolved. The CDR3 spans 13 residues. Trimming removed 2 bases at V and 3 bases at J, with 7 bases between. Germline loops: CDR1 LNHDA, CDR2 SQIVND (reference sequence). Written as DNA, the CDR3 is TGTGCCAGTAGTATACAGGCCGACACTGAAGCTTTCTTT. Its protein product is CASSIQADTEAFF.

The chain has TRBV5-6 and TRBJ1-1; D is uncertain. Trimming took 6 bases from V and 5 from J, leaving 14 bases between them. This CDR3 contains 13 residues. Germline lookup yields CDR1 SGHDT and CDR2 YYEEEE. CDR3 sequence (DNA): TGTGCCAGCACCCTAAGAGTGGGTACTGAAGCTTTCTTT. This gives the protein CASTLRVGTEAFF. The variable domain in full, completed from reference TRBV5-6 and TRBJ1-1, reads DAGVTQSPTHLIKTRGQQVTLRCSPKSGHDTVSWYQQALGQGPQFIFQYYEEEERQRGNFPDRFSGHQFPNYSSELNVNALLLGDSALYLCASTLRVGTEAFFGQGTRLTVV.

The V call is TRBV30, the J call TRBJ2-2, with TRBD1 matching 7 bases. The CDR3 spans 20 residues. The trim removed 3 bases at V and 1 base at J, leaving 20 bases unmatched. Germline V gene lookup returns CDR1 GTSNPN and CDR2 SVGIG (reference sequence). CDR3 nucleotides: TGTGCCTGGAGGGATCGGGACAGTTTTCCCACGCTCTGGAACACCGGGGAGCTGTTTTTT. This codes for CAWRDRDSFPTLWNTGELFF.

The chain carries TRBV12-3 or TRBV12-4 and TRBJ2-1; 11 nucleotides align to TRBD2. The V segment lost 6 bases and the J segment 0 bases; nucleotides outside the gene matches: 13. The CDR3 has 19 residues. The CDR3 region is CASSIPGTSGPNSYNEQFF. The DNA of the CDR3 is TGTGCCAGCAGCATACCTGGGACTAGCGGACCGAACTCCTACAATGAGCAGTTCTTC.

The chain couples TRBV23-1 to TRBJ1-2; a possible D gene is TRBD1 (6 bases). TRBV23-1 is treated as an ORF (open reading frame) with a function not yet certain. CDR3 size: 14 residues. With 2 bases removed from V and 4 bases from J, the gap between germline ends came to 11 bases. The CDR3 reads CASSQKGTTYGYTF. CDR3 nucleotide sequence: TGCGCCAGCAGTCAAAAGGGGACAACCTATGGCTACACCTTC.

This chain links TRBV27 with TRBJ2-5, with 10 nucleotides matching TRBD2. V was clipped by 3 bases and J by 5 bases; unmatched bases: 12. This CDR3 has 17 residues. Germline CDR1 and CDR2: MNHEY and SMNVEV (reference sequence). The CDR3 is CASSFRSLAGAGETQYF. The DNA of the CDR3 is TGTGCCAGCAGTTTCCGGAGTCTAGCGGGAGCGGGGGAGACCCAGTACTTC.